The clone carrying this T cell receptor beta chain was recorded many times. Its antigen is currently unknown. Time point: sample taken at primary tumor resection. The data originate from a study of spatial heterogeneity in lung cancer. TCRdb analysed the 5' RACE reads with MiXCR anew, one entry per CDR3 protein. The sample yields around 7,800 distinct CDR3 sequences, approximately 8.2% seen once. Study-wide results and limits: Counts that tracked tumor mutation counts were those of expanded intratumoral alpha and beta TCRs.

This TCR was sampled from a male donor with early-stage non-small cell lung cancer. Source: lung tumor tissue, taken at surgery.

CDR3 in amino acids: CASSSGTQNIQYF. In DNA form, the CDR3 reads TGTGCCAGCAGTTCCGGGACGCAAAACATTCAGTACTTC. This chain links TRBV6-6 with TRBJ2-4; TRBD1 or TRBD2 may be the D gene (5 bases each). V lost 4 bases and J 5 bases, leaving 9 bases between the germline ends. Germline CDR1 MNHNY, CDR2 SVGAGI (reference sequence). This CDR3 region has 13 residues.